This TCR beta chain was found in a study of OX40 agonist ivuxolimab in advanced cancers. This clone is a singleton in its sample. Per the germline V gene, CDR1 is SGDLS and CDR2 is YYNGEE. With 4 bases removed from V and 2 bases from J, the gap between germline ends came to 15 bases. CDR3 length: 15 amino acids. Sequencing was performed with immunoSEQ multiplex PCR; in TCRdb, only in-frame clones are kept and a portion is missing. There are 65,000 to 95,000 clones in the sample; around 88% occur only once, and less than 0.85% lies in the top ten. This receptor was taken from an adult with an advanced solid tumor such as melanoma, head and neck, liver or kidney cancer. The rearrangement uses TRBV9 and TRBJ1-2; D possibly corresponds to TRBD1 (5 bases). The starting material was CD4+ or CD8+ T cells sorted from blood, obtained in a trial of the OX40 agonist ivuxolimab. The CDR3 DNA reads TGTGCCAGCAGCCAGACTTCGGGGGGGAACTATGGCTACACCTTC. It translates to CASSQTSGGNYGYTF.